What follows are 27 T cell receptor beta chains derived from one specimen sequenced in a study of CD8+ T cells in alopecia areata. RNA extraction was followed by reverse transcription into cDNA, which acted as the sequencing template. Assay: immunoSEQ multiplex PCR; the TCRdb copy retains only in-frame clones and omits some. This repertoire shows under 85,000 clones, approximately 43% found once; its top ten account for about a sixth. The source material was CD8+ T cells sorted from blood, sampled at week 0. Receptors were obtained from a human donor with alopecia areata.

CDR3 sequence: CASSLAGVYNEQFF. In DNA, the CDR3 is TGCGCCAGCAGCTTAGCGGGAGTCTACAATGAGCAGTTCTTC. The gene calls are TRBV5-1 and TRBJ2-1, with 8 positions matching TRBD2. Losses at the gene ends were 2 bases for V and 3 bases for J; bases not matched to a gene: 1. The germline V gene encodes CDR1 SGHRS and CDR2 YFSETQ. The CDR3 is 14 residues long.

This clone was picked up a small number of times. The V call is TRBV28, the J call TRBJ1-2; D is possibly TRBD1 (5 bases). Deletions cut 2 bases from V and 7 bases from J, with 11 bases between. Germline CDR1 is MDHEN and CDR2 is SYDVKM. This CDR3 contains 13 residues. The CDR3 nucleotides read TGTGCCAGCAGTTTAAGACGGGACTTTGGCTACACCTTC. Protein sequence: CASSLRRDFGYTF.

This clone was found a few times. The gene calls are TRBV29-1 and TRBJ2-7, with 10 bases fitting TRBD1. Germline CDR1 is SQVTM and CDR2 is ANQGSEA. CDR3 length: 14 residues. The V and J ends lost 6 bases and 2 bases, in that order; junction bases with no gene match: 7. CDR3 in DNA: TGCAGCGTGGGGGACAGGGGAAACGCCTACGAGCAGTACTTC. Translation: CSVGDRGNAYEQYF.

The CDR3 DNA sequence: TGTGCCAGCACCCGACCGGACAGGGGGATCGGGGAGCTGTTTTTT. It yields the protein CASTRPDRGIGELFF. The chain couples TRBV6-1 to TRBJ2-2; TRBD1 matches 10 bases. The junction had 9 bases not matched to a gene; V was cut back by 7 bases and J by 7 bases. This CDR3 has 15 amino acids. Germline values: CDR1 MNHNS, CDR2 SASEGT.

This clone turned up a few times. This chain connects TRBV29-1 to TRBJ2-7, with 10 bases that match TRBD1. CDR1 and CDR2 from the germline V gene are SQVTM and ANQGSEA. Losses at the gene ends were 6 bases for V and 3 bases for J; bases not matched to a gene: 2. The CDR3 sequence is 12 residues long. CDR3 loop: CSVRTGGYEQYF. The CDR3 nucleotides are TGCAGCGTCCGGACAGGGGGCTACGAGCAGTACTTC.

The rearrangement links TRBV2 to TRBJ2-2; TRBD2 aligns across 9 bases. The CDR3 loop spans 17 amino acids. From germline, CDR1 is SNHLY and CDR2 FYNNEI. Germline trimming cut 2 bases from V and 2 bases from J; bases unmatched to any gene: 6. For the CDR3, the DNA is TGTGCCAGCAGTGAATGGAGACTAGCGGAAAACACCGGGGAGCTGTTTTTT. It codes for CASSEWRLAENTGELFF.

This clone has more than one count but fewer than ten. The chain links TRBV29-1 to TRBJ2-3; D might be TRBD1 or TRBD2, each matching 5 bases. Per the germline V gene, CDR1 is SQVTM and CDR2 is ANQGSEA. The V gene lost 1 base and the J gene lost 0 bases, with 5 bases spanning the gap. The CDR3 runs 13 residues. CDR3 nucleotide sequence: TGCAGCGTTGAAGGGGGGAGCACAGATACGCAGTATTTT. It translates to CSVEGGSTDTQYF.

This chain uses TRBV4-2 with TRBJ1-5; weak D call: TRBD1 (6 bases). With 2 bases removed from V and 3 bases from J, the gap between germline ends came to 8 bases. Germline V gives CDR1 LGHNA, CDR2 YNFKEQ. The CDR3 has 14 amino acids. The DNA for the CDR3 is TGTGCCAGCAGCCAAACAGGGACCAATCAGCCCCAGCATTTT. Translation gives CASSQTGTNQPQHF.

This clone was counted only a few times. The chain carries TRBV25-1 and TRBJ2-1; the match to TRBD2 covers 9 bases. The CDR3 sequence is 16 residues long. V was clipped by 3 bases and J by 4 bases; unmatched bases: 7. Germline V gene sequence: CDR1 MGHDK, CDR2 SYGVNS. CDR3 amino acids: CASSDVTSGHYNEQFF. For the CDR3, the DNA is TGTGCCAGCAGTGATGTAACTAGCGGGCATTACAATGAGCAGTTCTTC.

This clone was seen a few times. The V call is TRBV7-6, the J call TRBJ2-1, with D unclear. Germline V gene lookup returns CDR1 SGHVS and CDR2 FNYEAQ. The CDR3 is 12 amino acids. Trimming removed 1 base at V and 6 bases at J, with 4 bases between. The CDR3 DNA is TGTGCCAGCAGCTTAGTACTCAATGAGCAGTTCTTC. Its translation: CASSLVLNEQFF.

V gene TRBV27 combines with J gene TRBJ1-1; D remains unclear. The germline V and J ends were trimmed by 3 bases and 4 bases, with 3 bases remaining between them. The germline V gene has CDR1 MNHEY and CDR2 SMNVEV (reference sequence). CDR3 length: 11 amino acids. DNA of the CDR3: TGTGCCAGCAGTTTTGGCACTGAAGCTTTCTTT. As protein: CASSFGTEAFF.

DNA for the CDR3: TGTGCCAGCAGAGGGACAGGGGAGAACACTGAAGCTTTCTTT. Amino acids: CASRGTGENTEAFF. V usage is TRBV16 and J usage is TRBJ1-1; 10 bases align to TRBD1. This CDR3 is 14 amino acids long. The germline V gene has CDR1 KGHSY and CDR2 FQNENV. The V and J ends lost 6 bases and 1 base, in that order; junction bases with no gene match: 2.

The CDR3 coding sequence is TGCGCCAGCAGCCCGGGACAGGGAACCTACGAGCAGTACTTC. Protein product: CASSPGQGTYEQYF. This rearrangement joins TRBV4-3 to TRBJ2-7, with 9 bases that match TRBD1. Trimming removed 4 bases from V and 2 bases from J; junction bases left unmatched: 3. CDR1 and CDR2 from the germline V gene are LGHNA and YSLEER. CDR3 length: 14 residues.

The genes are TRBV7-8 and TRBJ2-6; a possible D gene is TRBD2 (6 bases). V was shortened by 2 bases and J by 4 bases, with 15 bases between the two germline ends. This CDR3 region has 17 residues. Germline CDR1 SGHVS, CDR2 FQNEAQ. The CDR3 region is CASSLTWDSLGANVLTF. CDR3 DNA sequence: TGTGCCAGCAGCTTAACGTGGGACTCCCTCGGGGCCAACGTCCTGACTTTC.

The genes are TRBV19 and TRBJ1-1, with 8 nucleotides matching TRBD1. Germline trimming cut 9 bases from V and 6 bases from J; bases unmatched to any gene: 6. The CDR3 is 12 residues long. The germline CDR1 and CDR2 sequences are LNHDA and SQIVND (reference sequence). CDR3 sequence: CASRDRGPEAFF. CDR3 nucleotides: TGTGCCAGCAGAGACAGGGGTCCTGAAGCTTTCTTT.

The chain uses TRBV30 and TRBJ2-7, with D perhaps TRBD1 (6 bases). Per germline, CDR1 GTSNPN and CDR2 SVGIG (reference sequence). Trimming took off 0 bases at V and 7 bases at J, with 10 bases between the two ends. The CDR3 is 12 residues long. CDR3 sequence (DNA): TGTGCCTGGAGTGTAAACAGGGAGGAGCAGTACTTC. Translated, it gives CAWSVNREEQYF.

The chain carries TRBV5-6 and TRBJ2-2; D remains ambiguous. Trimming removed 6 bases from V and 5 bases from J, with 8 bases in between. The CDR3 spans 12 residues. CDR1 and CDR2 from the germline V gene are SGHDT and YYEEEE. This CDR3 reads CASTFVTGELFF. The CDR3 DNA sequence: TGTGCCAGCACCTTCGTAACCGGGGAGCTGTTTTTT.

The genes are TRBV15 and TRBJ2-7; a possible D gene is TRBD2 (5 bases). Germline assignment: CDR1 LNHNV and CDR2 YYDKDF (reference sequence). The CDR3 loop spans 13 amino acids. V lost 5 bases and J 3 bases, leaving 11 bases between the germline ends. In DNA, the CDR3 is TGTGCCACCAGCGCGGCGGGTCACTACGAGCAGTACTTC. Translation gives CATSAAGHYEQYF. Drawing the rest from reference TRBV15 and TRBJ2-7, the complete variable domain is DAMVIQNPRYQVTQFGKPVTLSCSQTLNHNVMYWYQQKSSQAPKLLFHYYDKDFNNEADTPDNFQSRRPNTSFCFLDIRSPGLGDTAMYLCATSAAGHYEQYFGPGTRLTVT.

This chain joins TRBV13 and TRBJ1-2; D might be TRBD1 (6 bases). Germline assignment: CDR1 PRHDT and CDR2 FYEKMQ (reference sequence). This CDR3 contains 14 residues. The V and J ends lost 2 bases and 2 bases respectively, with 9 bases between them. This CDR3 is CASSLKGENYGYTF. The CDR3, as DNA: TGTGCCAGCAGCTTAAAGGGGGAAAACTATGGCTACACCTTC.

This chain connects TRBV7-2 to TRBJ1-3; 7 positions agree with TRBD1. J was trimmed by 3 bases and V by 5 bases; bases with no gene match: 7. CDR1 and CDR2 from the germline V gene are SGHTA and FQGNSA. This CDR3 contains 15 residues. CDR3 amino acids: CASSRDSGLGNTIYF. CDR3 nucleotides: TGTGCCAGCAGCCGGGACAGCGGGCTTGGAAACACCATATATTTT. Looking up the rest from reference TRBV7-2 and TRBJ1-3 gives the full variable domain: GAGVSQSPSNKVTEKGKDVELRCDPISGHTALYWYRQSLGQGLEFLIYFQGNSAPDKSGLPSDRFSAERTGGSVSTLTIQRTQQEDSAVYLCASSRDSGLGNTIYFGEGSWLTVV.

The J gene is TRBJ2-7, the V gene TRBV7-2; D perhaps matches TRBD1 (6 bases). The CDR3 sequence is 13 residues long. With 3 bases removed from V and 9 bases from J, the gap between germline ends came to 15 bases. The germline gives CDR1 SGHTA, CDR2 FQGNSA. The CDR3 here is CASSFGRGIAQYF. CDR3 bases: TGTGCCAGCAGCTTCGGCAGGGGAATCGCGCAGTACTTC.

This clone was seen only once. The chain is built from TRBV27 and TRBJ2-7, with D uncertain. Germline CDR1 reads MNHEY; CDR2 reads SMNVEV (reference sequence). This CDR3 is built from 13 residues. Deletions cut 2 bases from V and 0 bases from J, with 5 bases between. The CDR3 nucleotides are TGTGCCAGCAGTTTAAAAAGCTCCTACGAGCAGTACTTC. Translating gives CASSLKSSYEQYF.

This clone was picked up a small number of times. The chain links TRBV6-5 to TRBJ1-5; D unclear. The germline CDR1 and CDR2 sequences are MNHEY and SVGAGI. This CDR3 spans 14 amino acids. V was pared by 2 bases and J by 4 bases, with 9 bases between. The CDR3 bases are TGTGCCAGCAGTTACGATCGTGGGAATCAGCCCCAGCATTTT. This gives the protein CASSYDRGNQPQHF.

This clone was seen a few times. The rearrangement links TRBV11-2 to TRBJ1-2; tentative D call: TRBD1 (5 bases). The CDR3 is 16 residues long. CDR1 and CDR2 (germline): SGHAT, FQNNGV. Trimming cost V 3 bases and J 6 bases, with 20 bases left between them. CDR3 coding DNA: TGTGCCAGCAGCTTCATCCACTCCGGGACGACAAATGGCTACACCTTC. Protein: CASSFIHSGTTNGYTF.

This chain uses TRBV29-1 with TRBJ1-4; TRBD1 matches 9 bases. Losses at the gene ends were 5 bases for V and 8 bases for J; bases not matched to a gene: 3. Germline lookup yields CDR1 SQVTM and CDR2 ANQGSEA. This CDR3 is built from 12 residues. The CDR3, as DNA: TGCAGCGTTCGACAGGGGGAAGAAAAACTGTTTTTT. Its translation is CSVRQGEEKLFF.

This clone was detected only a few times. The rearrangement links TRBV29-1 to TRBJ2-1; 13 bases fit TRBD2. This CDR3 comprises 15 residues. Germline V gives CDR1 SQVTM, CDR2 ANQGSEA. The J segment lost 9 bases and the V segment lost 4 bases, leaving 9 bases of the junction unmatched. The CDR3 protein is CSVVGTSGEWGEQFF. CDR3 sequence (DNA): TGCAGCGTTGTAGGGACTAGCGGGGAGTGGGGTGAGCAGTTCTTC.

In this sample, this clone turned up once. The gene calls are TRBV9 and TRBJ2-7, with D unclear. The germline V and J ends were trimmed by 3 bases and 4 bases, with 8 bases remaining between them. Germline V gene data show CDR1 as SGDLS and CDR2 as YYNGEE. This CDR3 comprises 12 residues. CDR3 sequence reads: CASSGLLYEQYF. CDR3 nucleotide sequence: TGTGCCAGCAGCGGCCTTCTTTACGAGCAGTACTTC.